Listed here is a single T cell receptor beta chain. What it binds is not known. This sample is part of a study of OX40 agonist ivuxolimab in advanced cancers. Only in-frame clones appear in the TCRdb table, and some are missing; sequencing was by immunoSEQ multiplex PCR. The sample yields under 80,000 clones, about 93% seen once. The junction had 8 bases not matched to a gene; V was cut back by 7 bases and J by 6 bases. CDR1 and CDR2 from the germline V gene are MNHEY and SMNVEV (reference sequence). The CDR3 is 15 residues long. Broader study findings: Clonal expansion by week 6 occurred in CD4+ and CD8+ blood T cells (at 0.1 to 3.0 mg/kg).

V and J are TRBV27 and TRBJ2-3, with 12 bases fitting TRBD2. The TCR originated in an adult with an advanced solid tumor such as melanoma, head and neck, liver or kidney cancer. The input for sequencing was CD4+ or CD8+ T cells sorted from blood, taken in a trial of the OX40 agonist ivuxolimab. The CDR3 here is CASIGLAGGDDTQYF. The CDR3 DNA reads as TGTGCCAGCATTGGGCTAGCGGGGGGGGACGATACGCAGTATTTT.